There are a few counts of the clone carrying this T cell receptor (beta chain). What it binds is not known. Each CDR3 protein is one row after TCRdb ran MiXCR on the RACE reads. Found here are over 35,000 distinct CDR3 sequences, more than 9% of them singletons; the top ten hold roughly 6%. The data derive from a study of human T cells and chemical hapten exposure. Looking at the study overall: Small pooled library volume differences mainly caused per-sample TCR yield variation.

Study findings and constraints: Counts of TCRs above 1 in 1000 frequency stayed unchanged with DPC sensitization. As the donors had alopecia, their immune response may differ from healthy people's.

Time point denoted: pre-sensitization, week 0. The treatment: therapeutic diphenylcyclopropenone sensitization with weekly scalp DPC. Losses at the gene ends were 7 bases for V and 4 bases for J; bases not matched to a gene: 4. The V gene's germline CDR1 is MNHEY and CDR2 SVGEGT. The CDR3 runs to 15 residues. J is TRBJ2-1 and V is TRBV6-2 or TRBV6-3; 13 bases align to TRBD2. The sample in question was whole blood, obtained in connection with sensitization to the hapten diphenylcyclopropenone (DPC). This TCR was recovered from a man under 40 with alopecia areata. Some clones in this sample may be carry-over from other donors' samples. The CDR3 is CASTTTSGRYNEQFF. The CDR3 DNA is TGTGCCAGCACCACGACTAGCGGGAGGTACAATGAGCAGTTCTTC.